This TCR beta chain is drawn from a study of blood T cell repertoires in COVID-19. Turning to the study itself: Samples of COVID-19 (acute and convalescent) were obtained from the United States, Italy and Spain. Sources were T cells, B-cell-depleted T cells, or PBMCs; the material itself was cDNA or gDNA.

Under the authors' procedure: Amplification of reference gene primers provided the estimated nucleated cell counts. This table comes from immunoSEQ multiplex PCR, and its TCRdb copy is limited to in-frame clones, with some not included. V and J calls and clone size follow that table, whereas D and trimming were derived from the DNA. The profile covers 90,000 or so clones, with 85% to 90% appearing a single time and around 4.1% taken by the ten largest. V lost 4 bases to trimming and J lost 3 bases; unmatched junction nucleotides: 5. The CDR3 loop spans 15 amino acids. CDR1 and CDR2 from the germline V gene are SGHDT and YYEEEE.

The sequencing input was peripheral blood. The clonotype originates from a woman older than 75 with active or convalescent COVID-19. The rearrangement links TRBV5-6 to TRBJ2-1; TRBD2 matches 9 bases. CDR3 in DNA: TGTGCCAGCAGCCCCACTAGCGGGCTCTACAATGAGCAGTTCTTC. Amino acid sequence: CASSPTSGLYNEQFF.